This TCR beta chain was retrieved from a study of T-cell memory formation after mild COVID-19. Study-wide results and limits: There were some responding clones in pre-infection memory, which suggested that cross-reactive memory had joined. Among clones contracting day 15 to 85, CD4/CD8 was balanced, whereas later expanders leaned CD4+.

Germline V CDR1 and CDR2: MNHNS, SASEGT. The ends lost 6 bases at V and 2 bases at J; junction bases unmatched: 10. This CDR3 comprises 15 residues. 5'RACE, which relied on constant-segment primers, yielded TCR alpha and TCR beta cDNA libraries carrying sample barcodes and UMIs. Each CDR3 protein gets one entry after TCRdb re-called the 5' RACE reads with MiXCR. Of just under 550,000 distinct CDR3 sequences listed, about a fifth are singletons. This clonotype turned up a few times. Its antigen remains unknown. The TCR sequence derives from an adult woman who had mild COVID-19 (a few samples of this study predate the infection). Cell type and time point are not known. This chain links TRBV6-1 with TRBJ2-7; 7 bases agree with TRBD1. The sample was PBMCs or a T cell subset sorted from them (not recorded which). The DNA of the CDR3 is TGTGCCAGCAGAGCGTCCGGGACAGCCCCCTACGAGCAGTACTTC. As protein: CASRASGTAPYEQYF.